One sample yielded the 4 T cell receptor beta chains listed below, sequenced in a study of CD8 T cells in ankylosing spondylitis. In TCRdb, the 5' RACE reads were re-called with MiXCR into one record per CDR3 protein. The repertoire has 150,000 to 250,000 distinct CDR3 sequences, about 13% of them found once; the top ten carry approximately 15%. The sequenced sample consisted of blood, either unsorted or a sorted T cell fraction (not recorded which). The source is a male donor with ankylosing spondylitis or in good health (not recorded which).

This clonotype appeared a few times. The V gene is TRBV12-3 or TRBV12-4, the J gene TRBJ2-7, with D perhaps matching TRBD1 (6 bases). The V end lost 2 bases, the J end lost 4 bases, and 12 bases lay between the germline ends. CDR3 length: 14 amino acids. CDR3 in amino acids: CASSLQGLKYEQYF. Here the CDR3 DNA reads TGTGCCAGCAGTTTACAGGGGCTCAAGTACGAGCAGTACTTC.

In this sample, this clonotype turned up many times. The chain uses TRBV2 and TRBJ1-1; no clear D gene. The germline V and J ends were trimmed by 7 bases and 1 base, with 7 bases remaining between them. Germline loops: CDR1 SNHLY, CDR2 FYNNEI. CDR3 size: 12 residues. The CDR3 sequence: CASKPGNTEAFF. For the CDR3, the DNA is TGTGCCAGCAAACCCGGGAACACTGAAGCTTTCTTT. Variable domain in full (rest from reference TRBV2 and TRBJ1-1): EPEVTQTPSHQVTQMGQEVILRCVPISNHLYFYWYRQILGQKVEFLVSFYNNEISEKSEIFDDQFSVERPDGSNFTLKIRSTKLEDSAMYFCASKPGNTEAFFGQGTRLTVV.

V usage is TRBV9 and J usage is TRBJ2-1, with TRBD2 identical over 10 bases. The CDR3 is made up of 17 amino acids. J was trimmed by 7 bases and V by 1 base; bases with no gene match: 11. Germline lookup yields CDR1 SGDLS and CDR2 YYNGEE. The CDR3 loop is CASSVSSGLAAGNEQFF. Here the CDR3 DNA reads TGTGCCAGCAGCGTATCTTCTGGACTAGCGGCTGGGAATGAGCAGTTCTTC.

The J gene is TRBJ1-1, the V gene TRBV11-3; D may be TRBD1 (6 bases). The germline V gene encodes CDR1 SGHNT and CDR2 YENEEA. The CDR3 is 12 amino acids. The germline V and J ends were trimmed by 3 bases and 7 bases, with 9 bases remaining between them. CDR3 sequence (DNA): TGTGCCAGCAGCTTCGGGGGCGGTGAAGCTTTCTTT. Translation gives CASSFGGGEAFF.